Listed here is a single TCR beta chain. Antigen: not known. The sample is drawn from a study of CD8+ T cells in alopecia areata. Lesional scalp tissue (obtained by punch biopsy) and peripheral blood were collected from alopecia areata patients. CD4+ and CD8+ T cells were sorted from PBMCs. Germline CDR1 reads MNHEY; CDR2 reads SVGAGI. Deletions cut 8 bases from V and 5 bases from J, with 9 bases between. This CDR3 is built from 11 residues. The study, taken as a whole, reports: Lesional tissue from the scalp (especially in alopecia totalis/universalis) showed higher clonality than normal scalp. Whereas mice showed it more clearly, TCR sharing across patients was murkier, possibly because of HLA.

RNA was extracted and reverse transcribed into cDNA as the sequencing template. The table came from immunoSEQ multiplex PCR; TCRdb's copy has only in-frame clones and leaves some out. The sample holds around 80,000 clones, roughly 51% seen once. The genes are TRBV6-5 and TRBJ2-5; D is unresolved. Input material: NKG2D-high CD8+ T cells sorted from blood. This TCR was sampled from a human donor with alopecia areata. Written as DNA, the CDR3 is TGTGCCAGCCTAGTCGGGGAGACCCAGTACTTC. Amino acids: CASLVGETQYF.